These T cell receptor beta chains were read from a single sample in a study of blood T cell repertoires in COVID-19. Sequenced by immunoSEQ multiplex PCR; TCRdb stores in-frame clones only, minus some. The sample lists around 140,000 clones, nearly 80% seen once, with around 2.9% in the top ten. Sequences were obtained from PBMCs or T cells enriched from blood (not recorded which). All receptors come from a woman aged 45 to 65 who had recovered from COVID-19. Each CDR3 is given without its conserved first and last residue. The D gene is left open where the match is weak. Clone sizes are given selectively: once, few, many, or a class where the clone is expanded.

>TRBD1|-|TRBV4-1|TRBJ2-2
ASSPRQGWTGELF
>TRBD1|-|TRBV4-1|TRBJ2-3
ASSWDSRTDTQY
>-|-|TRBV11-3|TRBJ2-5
ASSPQRTAFAAQY
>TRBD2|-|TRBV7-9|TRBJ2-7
ASSRGTSGLQQY
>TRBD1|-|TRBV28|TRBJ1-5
ASSLTTGGGQPQH
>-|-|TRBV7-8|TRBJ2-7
ASSLAGGALLYEQY
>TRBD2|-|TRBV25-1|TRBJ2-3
ASSVSGRANTQY
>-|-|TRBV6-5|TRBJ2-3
ASSPLSADTQY
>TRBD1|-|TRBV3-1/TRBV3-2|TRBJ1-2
ASSQVQGDRGLGGYT
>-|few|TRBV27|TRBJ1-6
ASSPSFGNSPLH
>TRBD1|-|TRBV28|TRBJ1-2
ATYTGGHPYYGYT
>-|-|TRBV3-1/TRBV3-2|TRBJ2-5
ASSQVPGPEQIQY
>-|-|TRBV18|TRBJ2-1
ASSRDNEQF
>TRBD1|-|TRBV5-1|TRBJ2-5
ASSSGQDQETQY
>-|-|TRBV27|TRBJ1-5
ASSDYYSNQPQH
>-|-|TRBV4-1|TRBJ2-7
ASSQEWTRQY
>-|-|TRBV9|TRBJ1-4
ASSAAVGPGEKLF
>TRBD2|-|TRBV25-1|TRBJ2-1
ASSAQRGGEQF
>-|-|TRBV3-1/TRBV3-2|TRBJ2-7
ASSLREEQY
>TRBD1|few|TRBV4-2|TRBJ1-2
ASSQGPRDRGLDGYT
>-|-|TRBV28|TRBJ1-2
ASSSEIMNGYT
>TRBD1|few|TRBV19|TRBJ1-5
ASSIPGTGSQPQH
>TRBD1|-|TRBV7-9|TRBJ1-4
ASSSGDRQEKLF
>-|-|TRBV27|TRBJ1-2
ASSFARGYGYT
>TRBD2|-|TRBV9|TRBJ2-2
ASSATSGGYTGELF
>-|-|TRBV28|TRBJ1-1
ATRRDTEAF
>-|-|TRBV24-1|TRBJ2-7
ATGTGSYEQY
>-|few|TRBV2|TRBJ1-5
ASTEGGPQPQH
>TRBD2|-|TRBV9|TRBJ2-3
ASTPGGANTDTQY
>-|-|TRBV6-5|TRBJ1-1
ASSYGGAGLNTEAF
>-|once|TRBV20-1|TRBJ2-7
SARGTAEQY
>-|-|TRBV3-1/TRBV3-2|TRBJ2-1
ASSSFGSEQF
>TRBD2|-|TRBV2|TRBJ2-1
ASSEWGTSRNEQF
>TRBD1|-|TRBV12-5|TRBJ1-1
ASGLPPTTGGYTEAF
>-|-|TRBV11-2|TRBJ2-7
ASSLEQVSYEQY
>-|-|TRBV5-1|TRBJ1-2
ASSLEMGRAGYGYT
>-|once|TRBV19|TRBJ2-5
ASSPLVGETQY
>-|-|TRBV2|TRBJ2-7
ASSASTPLGQY
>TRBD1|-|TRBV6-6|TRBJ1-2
ASSPRQGAYGYT
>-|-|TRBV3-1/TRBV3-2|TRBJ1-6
ASSQNRAGSPLH
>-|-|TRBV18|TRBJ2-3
ASSPKLAASTDTQY
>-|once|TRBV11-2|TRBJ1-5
ASSLVGGQPQH
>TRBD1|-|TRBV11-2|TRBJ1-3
ASSPGGDRRSGNTIY
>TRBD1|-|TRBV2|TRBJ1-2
ASSEALVTGTDT
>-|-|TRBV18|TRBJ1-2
ASSPLGTSEGYT
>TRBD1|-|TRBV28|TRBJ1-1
ASKGGTFTEAF
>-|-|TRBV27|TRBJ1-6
ASSLRDRPLKDSPLH
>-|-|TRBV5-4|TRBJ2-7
ASSLGAGVLNYEQY
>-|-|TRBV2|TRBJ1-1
GVADTEAF
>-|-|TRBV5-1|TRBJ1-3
ASSLVGLGNTIY
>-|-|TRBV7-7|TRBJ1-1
ASSPRTGGETNTEAF
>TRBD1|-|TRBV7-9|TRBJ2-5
ASSFRDRKETQY
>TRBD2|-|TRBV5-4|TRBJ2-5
ASSPSAWIGGETQY
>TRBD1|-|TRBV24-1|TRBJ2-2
ATAERTGRTGELF